This entry is about one T cell receptor (beta chain). The data originate from a study of blood T cell repertoires in COVID-19. Original processing notes: Amplifying reference gene primers gave estimates of nucleated cell counts. Method: immunoSEQ multiplex PCR; TCRdb's copy keeps in-frame clones and lacks some. V, J and clone size are those of that table, while D and trimming were read from the DNA. The sample records 40,000 to 50,000 clones, 70% to 90% being singletons. The length of the CDR3 is 12 residues. Per germline, CDR1 SEHNR and CDR2 FQNEAQ (reference sequence). The V end was cut by 1 base, the J end by 8 bases, with 6 bases between.

The rearrangement links TRBV7-9 to TRBJ2-1; no definite D call. Specimen: peripheral blood. The source of this sequence is a man aged 55 to 70 with acute or convalescent COVID-19. In nucleotides, the CDR3 is TGTGCCAGCAGCTTAGAGAGCGATGAGCAGTTCTTC. Protein: CASSLESDEQFF.